This TCR beta chain is drawn from a study of T cell responses to AZD1222 COVID-19 vaccine. In the study overall: Researchers grouped second doses given at about 4 or about 12 weeks into one pool.

Data came from immunoSEQ multiplex PCR; TCRdb stores just in-frame clones and leaves some out. The data show 73,000 or so clones, 75% to 85% seen once. This clone turned up a few times. Germline CDR1 and CDR2: SEHNR and FQNEAQ (reference sequence). The CDR3 runs 15 residues. V lost 5 bases, J lost 0 bases, and 3 bases stayed unmatched. V and J are TRBV7-9 and TRBJ2-2; 7 bases agree with TRBD1. The TCR comes from an adult in good health. Material: peripheral blood, obtained on day 0 of AZD1222 vaccination. The DNA of the CDR3 is TGTGCCAGCAGCATCGGGACAGCGAACACCGGGGAGCTGTTTTTT. Amino acid sequence: CASSIGTANTGELFF.